These 5 T cell receptor beta chains were sequenced from one sample in a study of T cell changes during pregnancy in multiple sclerosis. The repertoire was sequenced with immunoSEQ multiplex PCR; TCRdb's copy has only in-frame clones and lacks some. The sample has tens of thousands of clones, approximately 95% seen once. The specimen was CD4+ T cells from peripheral blood mononuclear cells, collected in the first trimester of pregnancy. These receptors all stem from a female donor with multiple sclerosis, enrolled in a pregnancy study.

CDR3 coding DNA: TGTGCCAGCAGCCTCCCAGGGGGCGCGGATGGCTACACCTTC. Its translation is CASSLPGGADGYTF. This rearrangement joins TRBV7-2 to TRBJ1-2, with 8 bases aligning to TRBD1. In germline, CDR1 is SGHTA, CDR2 FQGNSA. The V and J ends lost 5 bases and 6 bases, in that order; junction bases with no gene match: 8. The CDR3 is made up of 14 amino acids.

The chain carries TRBV19 and TRBJ1-2; 11 bases map to TRBD1. The CDR3 totals 16 residues. V was clipped by 2 bases and J by 4 bases; unmatched bases: 6. Germline V CDR1 and CDR2: LNHDA, SQIVND (reference sequence). For the CDR3, the DNA is TGTGCCAGTAGTATACGAGGGACAGGGGGAGGCTATGGCTACACCTTC. Translating it yields CASSIRGTGGGYGYTF.

The J gene is TRBJ1-6, the V gene TRBV12-5, with D tentatively TRBD1 (6 bases). V was cut by 5 bases and J by 4 bases, with 15 bases left in between. The length of the CDR3 is 16 residues. Germline V gene data show CDR1 as LGHNT and CDR2 as FRNRAP. CDR3 nucleotides: TGTGCTAGTGGTCGGGACACTGCCCCATATAATTCACCCCTCCACTTT. This encodes CASGRDTAPYNSPLHF.

The V and J genes are TRBV6-5 and TRBJ2-7; tentatively, D is TRBD1 (5 bases). The CDR3 runs 13 residues. V was clipped by 6 bases and J by 5 bases, with 14 bases between them. Germline values: CDR1 MNHEY, CDR2 SVGAGI. Written as DNA, the CDR3 is TGTGCCAGCAGGAAGTGGCAGGGCGACGAGCAGTACTTC. It encodes CASRKWQGDEQYF.

The J gene is TRBJ2-2, the V gene TRBV7-3; 12 nucleotides line up with TRBD2. The V gene's germline CDR1 is SGHTA and CDR2 FQGTGA. The V and J ends lost 3 bases and 0 bases, in that order; junction bases with no gene match: 5. The CDR3 consists of 18 residues. The CDR3 spells CASSFRLAGAANTGELFF. The CDR3 region has the DNA TGTGCCAGCAGCTTCCGACTAGCGGGGGCCGCGAACACCGGGGAGCTGTTTTTT.